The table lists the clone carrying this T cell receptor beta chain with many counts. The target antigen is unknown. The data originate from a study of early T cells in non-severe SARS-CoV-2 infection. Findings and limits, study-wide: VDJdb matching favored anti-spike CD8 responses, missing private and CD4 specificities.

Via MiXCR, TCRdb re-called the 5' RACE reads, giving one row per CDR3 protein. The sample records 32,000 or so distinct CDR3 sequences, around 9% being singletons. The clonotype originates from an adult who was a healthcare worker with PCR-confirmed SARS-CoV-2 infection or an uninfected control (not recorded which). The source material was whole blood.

CDR3 in DNA: TGCAGCGCCACTGAAGAGACCCAGTACTTC. As protein: CSATEETQYF. This chain links TRBV29-1 with TRBJ2-5; no firm D call. V lost 7 bases and J 3 bases, leaving 6 bases between the germline ends. This CDR3 has 10 residues. Germline V gene lookup returns CDR1 SQVTM and CDR2 ANQGSEA. The variable domain in full, with the rest retrieved from reference TRBV29-1 and TRBJ2-5, is SAVISQKPSRDICQRGTSLTIQCQVDSQVTMMFWYRQQPGQSLTLIATANQGSEATYESGFVIDKFPISRPNLTFSTLTVSNMSPEDSSIYLCSATEETQYFGPGTRLLVL.